This TCR beta chain was observed in a study of blood T cell repertoires in COVID-19. The table lists this clone with a few counts. Trimming removed 8 bases at V and 5 bases at J, with 15 bases between. This CDR3 is 12 amino acids long. CDR1 is SQVTM and CDR2 is ANQGSEA in the germline V gene. Grouping used clinical history reported by participants in a survey and questionnaire. In the original processing: Cell counts per sample came from amplifying reference gene primers. Data came from immunoSEQ multiplex PCR; TCRdb stores just in-frame clones and leaves some out. V and J calls plus clone size are reproduced from that table; the DNA served to infer D and trimming. The sample contains hundreds of thousands of clones, approximately 86% of which appear only once.

The receptor comes from a woman aged 60-75 years who had recovered from COVID-19. V and J are TRBV29-1 and TRBJ1-1, with D possibly TRBD1 on 5 matching bases. Sequencing was done on a sample of PBMCs or T cells enriched from blood (not recorded which). CDR3 amino acids: CSSIMGGTEAFF. In DNA, the CDR3 is TGCAGCTCAATCATGGGGGGGACTGAAGCTTTCTTT.